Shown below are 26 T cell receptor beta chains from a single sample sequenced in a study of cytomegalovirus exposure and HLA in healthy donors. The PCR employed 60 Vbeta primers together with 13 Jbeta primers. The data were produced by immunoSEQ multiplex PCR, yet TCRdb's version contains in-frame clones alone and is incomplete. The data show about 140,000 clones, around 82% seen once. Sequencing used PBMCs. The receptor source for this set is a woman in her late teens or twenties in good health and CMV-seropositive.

CDR3 DNA sequence: TGTGCCAGCAGCTACCTCGGGACTAGCGGAATCCGCAATGAGCAGTTCTTC. This encodes CASSYLGTSGIRNEQFF. The V call is TRBV7-2, the J call TRBJ2-1; 11 positions agree with TRBD2. This CDR3 comprises 17 residues. The germline V gene encodes CDR1 SGHTA and CDR2 FQGNSA. V shed 4 bases and J 6 bases; nucleotides not matched to a gene: 11.

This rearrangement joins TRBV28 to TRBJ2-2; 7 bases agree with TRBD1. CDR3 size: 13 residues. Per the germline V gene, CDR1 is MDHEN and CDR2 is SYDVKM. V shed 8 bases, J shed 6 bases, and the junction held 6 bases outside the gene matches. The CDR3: CASARGLPGELFF. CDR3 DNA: TGTGCCAGCGCTAGGGGGCTCCCCGGGGAGCTGTTTTTT.

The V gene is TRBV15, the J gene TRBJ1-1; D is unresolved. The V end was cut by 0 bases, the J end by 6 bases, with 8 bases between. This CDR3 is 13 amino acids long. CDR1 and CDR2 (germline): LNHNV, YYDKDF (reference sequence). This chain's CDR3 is CATSRDFGSEAFF. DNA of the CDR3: TGTGCCACCAGCAGAGATTTCGGTTCTGAAGCTTTCTTT.

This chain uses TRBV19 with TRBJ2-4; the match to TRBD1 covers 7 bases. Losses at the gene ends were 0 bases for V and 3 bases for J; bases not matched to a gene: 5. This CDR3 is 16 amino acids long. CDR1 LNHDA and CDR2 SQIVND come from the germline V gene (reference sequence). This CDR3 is CASSIEGGSVKNIQYF. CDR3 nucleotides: TGTGCCAGTAGTATAGAAGGGGGCTCGGTCAAAAACATTCAGTACTTC.

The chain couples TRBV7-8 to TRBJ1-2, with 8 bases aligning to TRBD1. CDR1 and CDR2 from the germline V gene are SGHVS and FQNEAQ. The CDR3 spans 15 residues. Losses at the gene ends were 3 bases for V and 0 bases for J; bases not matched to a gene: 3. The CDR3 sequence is CASSFGQGTNYGYTF. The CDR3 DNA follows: TGTGCCAGCAGCTTCGGACAGGGAACTAACTATGGCTACACCTTC.

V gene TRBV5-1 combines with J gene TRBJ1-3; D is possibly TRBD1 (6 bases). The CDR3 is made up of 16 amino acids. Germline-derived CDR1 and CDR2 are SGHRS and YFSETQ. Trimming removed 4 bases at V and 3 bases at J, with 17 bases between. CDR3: CASSLLQGNGGNTIYF. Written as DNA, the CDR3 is TGCGCCAGCAGCCTGTTACAGGGTAACGGTGGAAACACCATATATTTT.

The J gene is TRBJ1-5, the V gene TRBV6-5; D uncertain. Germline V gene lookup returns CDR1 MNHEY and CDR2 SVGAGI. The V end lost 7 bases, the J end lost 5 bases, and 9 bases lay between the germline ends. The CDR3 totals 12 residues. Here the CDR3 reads CASTTGDQPQHF. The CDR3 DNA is TGTGCCAGCACAACGGGTGATCAGCCCCAGCATTTT.

DNA for the CDR3: TGTGCCAGCAGTGAAGCGGGGGGGAGCCGCTACTTGCAGTACTTC. This codes for CASSEAGGSRYLQYF. This chain links TRBV6-1 with TRBJ2-7; 7 bases are shared with TRBD2. The CDR3 runs 15 residues. CDR1 and CDR2 from the germline V gene are MNHNS and SASEGT. After removal of 0 bases from V and 9 bases from J, the junction contained 11 bases not matched to a gene.

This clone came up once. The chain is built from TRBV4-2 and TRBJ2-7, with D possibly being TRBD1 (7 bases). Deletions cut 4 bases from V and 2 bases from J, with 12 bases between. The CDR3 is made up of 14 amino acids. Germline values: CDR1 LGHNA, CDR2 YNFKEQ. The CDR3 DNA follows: TGTGCCAGCAGCCGCGGGACAGAAGCCTACGAGCAGTACTTC. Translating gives CASSRGTEAYEQYF.

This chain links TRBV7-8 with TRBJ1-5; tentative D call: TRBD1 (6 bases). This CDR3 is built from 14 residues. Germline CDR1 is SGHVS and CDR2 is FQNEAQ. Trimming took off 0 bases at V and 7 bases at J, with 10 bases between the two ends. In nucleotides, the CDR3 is TGTGCCAGCAGCTTAGCGGGCAGGGGACAGCCCCAGCATTTT. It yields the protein CASSLAGRGQPQHF.

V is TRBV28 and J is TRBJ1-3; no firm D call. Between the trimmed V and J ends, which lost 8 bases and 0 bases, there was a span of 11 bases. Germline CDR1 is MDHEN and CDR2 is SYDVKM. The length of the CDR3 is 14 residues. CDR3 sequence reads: CASGHGSSGNTIYF. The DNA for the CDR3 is TGTGCCAGCGGGCACGGATCCTCTGGAAACACCATATATTTT.

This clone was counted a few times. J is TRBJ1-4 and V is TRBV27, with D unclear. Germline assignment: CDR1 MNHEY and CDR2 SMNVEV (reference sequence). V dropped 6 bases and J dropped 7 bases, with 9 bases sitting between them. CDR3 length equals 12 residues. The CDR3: CASRDGGEKLFF. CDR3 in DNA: TGTGCCAGCAGAGACGGAGGTGAAAAACTGTTTTTT.

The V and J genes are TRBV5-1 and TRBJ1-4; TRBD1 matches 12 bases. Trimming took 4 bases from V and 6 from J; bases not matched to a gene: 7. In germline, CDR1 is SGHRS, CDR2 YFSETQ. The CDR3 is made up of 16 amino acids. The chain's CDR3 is CASSKGTGGLDEKLFF. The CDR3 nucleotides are TGCGCCAGCAGCAAAGGGACAGGGGGCCTAGATGAAAAACTGTTTTTT.

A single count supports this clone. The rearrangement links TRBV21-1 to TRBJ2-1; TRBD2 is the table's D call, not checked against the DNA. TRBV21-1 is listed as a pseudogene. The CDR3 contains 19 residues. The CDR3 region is CASSKLCKPRYKSYNEQFF. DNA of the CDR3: TGTGCCAGCAGCAAATTGTGCAAGCCCCGGTATAAGTCCTACAATGAGCAGTTCTTC.

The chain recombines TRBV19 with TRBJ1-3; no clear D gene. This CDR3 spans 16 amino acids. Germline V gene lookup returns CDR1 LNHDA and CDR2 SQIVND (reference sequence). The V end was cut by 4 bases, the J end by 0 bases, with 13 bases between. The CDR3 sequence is CASSTQASLSGNTIYF. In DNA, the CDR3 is TGTGCCAGTAGTACTCAGGCCTCACTCTCTGGAAACACCATATATTTT. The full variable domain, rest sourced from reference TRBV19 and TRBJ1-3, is DGGITQSPKYLFRKEGQNVTLSCEQNLNHDAMYWYRQDPGQGLRLIYYSQIVNDFQKGDIAEGYSVSREKKESFPLTVTSAQKNPTAFYLCASSTQASLSGNTIYFGEGSWLTVV.

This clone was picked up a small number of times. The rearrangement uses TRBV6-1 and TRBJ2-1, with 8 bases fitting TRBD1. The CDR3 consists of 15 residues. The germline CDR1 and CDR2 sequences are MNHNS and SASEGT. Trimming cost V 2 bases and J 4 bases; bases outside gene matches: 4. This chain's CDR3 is CASSERDRLYNEQFF. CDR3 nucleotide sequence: TGTGCCAGCAGTGAAAGGGACAGGTTATACAATGAGCAGTTCTTC.

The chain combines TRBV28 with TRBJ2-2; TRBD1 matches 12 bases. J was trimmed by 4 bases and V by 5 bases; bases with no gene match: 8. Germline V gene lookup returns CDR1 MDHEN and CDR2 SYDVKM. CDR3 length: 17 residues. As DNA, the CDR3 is TGTGCCAGCAGTAGATGGGACAGGGGGCGGGGCACCGGGGAGCTGTTTTTT. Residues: CASSRWDRGRGTGELFF.

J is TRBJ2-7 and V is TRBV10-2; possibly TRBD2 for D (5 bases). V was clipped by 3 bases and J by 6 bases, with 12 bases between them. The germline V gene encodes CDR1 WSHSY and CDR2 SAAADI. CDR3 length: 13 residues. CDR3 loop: CASSELDYGEQYF. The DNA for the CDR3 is TGCGCCAGCAGTGAACTAGATTACGGCGAGCAGTACTTC.

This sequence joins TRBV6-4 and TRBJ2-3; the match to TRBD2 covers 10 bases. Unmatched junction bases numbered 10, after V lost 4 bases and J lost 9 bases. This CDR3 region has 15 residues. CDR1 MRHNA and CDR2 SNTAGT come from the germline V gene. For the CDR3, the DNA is TGTGCCAGCAGTGTACTAGCGGGGCCCAAAGACACGCAGTATTTT. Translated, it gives CASSVLAGPKDTQYF.

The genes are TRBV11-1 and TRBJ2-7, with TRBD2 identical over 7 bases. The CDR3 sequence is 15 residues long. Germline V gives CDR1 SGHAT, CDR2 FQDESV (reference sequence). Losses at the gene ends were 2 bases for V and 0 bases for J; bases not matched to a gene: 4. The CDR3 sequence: CASSLWAGDSYEQYF. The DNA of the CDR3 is TGTGCCAGCAGCTTATGGGCGGGGGACTCCTACGAGCAGTACTTC.

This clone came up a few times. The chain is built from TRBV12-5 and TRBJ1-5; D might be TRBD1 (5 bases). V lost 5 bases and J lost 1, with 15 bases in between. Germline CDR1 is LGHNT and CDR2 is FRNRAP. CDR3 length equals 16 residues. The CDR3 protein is CASGPHQTVSNQPQHF. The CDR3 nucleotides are TGTGCTAGTGGTCCTCACCAGACAGTCAGCAATCAGCCCCAGCATTTT.

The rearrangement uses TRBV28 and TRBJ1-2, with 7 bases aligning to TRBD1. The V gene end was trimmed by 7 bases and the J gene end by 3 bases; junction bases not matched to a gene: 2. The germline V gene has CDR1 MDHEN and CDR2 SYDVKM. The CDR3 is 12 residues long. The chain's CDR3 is CASTTGDYGYTF. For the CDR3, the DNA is TGTGCCAGCACCACAGGGGACTATGGCTACACCTTC.

Here the CDR3 reads CASSSSGTSTDTQYF. The CDR3 DNA reads TGCGCCAGCAGCTCGTCCGGGACTAGCACAGATACGCAGTATTTT. The chain is built from TRBV5-1 and TRBJ2-3; D possibly corresponds to TRBD2 (6 bases). The CDR3 totals 15 residues. CDR1 and CDR2 (germline): SGHRS, YFSETQ. Trimming pared 3 bases from V and 0 bases from J, leaving 11 bases between. The full variable domain, its missing parts supplied by reference TRBV5-1 and TRBJ2-3, is KAGVTQTPRYLIKTRGQQVTLSCSPISGHRSVSWYQQTPGQGLQFLFEYFSETQRNKGNFPGRFSGRQFSNSRSEMNVSTLELGDSALYLCASSSSGTSTDTQYFGPGTRLTVL.

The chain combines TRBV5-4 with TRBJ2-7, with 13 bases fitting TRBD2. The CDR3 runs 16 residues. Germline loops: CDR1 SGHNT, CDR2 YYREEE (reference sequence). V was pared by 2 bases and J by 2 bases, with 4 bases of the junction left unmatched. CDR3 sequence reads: CASSFPTSGGTYEQYF. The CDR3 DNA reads TGTGCCAGCAGCTTCCCGACTAGCGGGGGGACCTACGAGCAGTACTTC.

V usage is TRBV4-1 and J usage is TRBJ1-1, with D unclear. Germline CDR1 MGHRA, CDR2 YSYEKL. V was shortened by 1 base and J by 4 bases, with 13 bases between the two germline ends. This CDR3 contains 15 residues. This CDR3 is CASSQVPGTVTEAFF. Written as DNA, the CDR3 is TGCGCCAGCAGCCAAGTCCCGGGTACGGTCACTGAAGCTTTCTTT.

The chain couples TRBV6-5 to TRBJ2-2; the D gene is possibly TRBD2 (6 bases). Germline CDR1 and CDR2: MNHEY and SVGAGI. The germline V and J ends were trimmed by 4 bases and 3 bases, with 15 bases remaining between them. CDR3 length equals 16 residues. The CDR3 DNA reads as TGTGCCAGCAGTTTCGGGAGTCGCAGGGACACCGGGGAGCTGTTTTTT. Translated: CASSFGSRRDTGELFF.